The clone carrying this TCR beta chain was detected ten times or more. Its antigen remains unknown. Based on clinical symptoms, serum thyroxine and TRAb, thyroid ultrasound and orbital computed tomography, diagnoses were reached. This sample is drawn from a study of T cells in Graves' hyperthyroidism and ophthalmopathy. The source material, RNA transcripts, was used to amplify TCR beta CDR3 regions. In the first-round RT-PCR of the TCR CDR3, the HTBI primer set was used. A single record per CDR3 protein comes from TCRdb applying MiXCR to the multiplex PCR reads. The sample lists around 350,000 distinct CDR3 sequences, approximately 19% occurring once. The CDR3 extends over 15 amino acids. V lost 4 bases to trimming and J lost 0 bases; unmatched junction nucleotides: 5. From germline, CDR1 is MNHEY and CDR2 SVGAGI. Study findings and constraints: Prediction of ophthalmopathy progression came a median 6.5 months pre-onset. A model of 13 V-J pairs discriminated ophthalmopathy from stable hyperthyroidism. Most thyroid clonotypes that were expanded above 0.001 also turned up in blood.

The rearrangement uses TRBV6-5 and TRBJ1-2; 7 bases agree with TRBD1. The specimen sequenced was blood. This clonotype was obtained from a woman between 18 and 30 years old with Graves' hyperthyroidism. The CDR3 DNA is TGTGCCAGCAGTTTCCTTGGACAGGCTAACTATGGCTACACCTTC. Protein sequence: CASSFLGQANYGYTF.